This T cell receptor beta chain was found in a study of identical twins. Study results and limitations: Invariant T cells like MAIT and iNKT could partly confound the zero-insertion analyses.

This clonotype was recorded many times. Antigen: not known. TCRdb fed the 5' RACE reads into MiXCR, producing one record per CDR3 protein. Of about 150,000 distinct CDR3 sequences listed, roughly 3.2% are singletons. Trimming took 4 bases from V and 2 from J; bases not matched to a gene: 4. CDR1 and CDR2 from the germline V gene are MDHEN and SYDVKM. The CDR3 is made up of 14 amino acids. This TCR came from a man aged 18-30 years in good health. The rearrangement links TRBV28 to TRBJ2-5; 7 bases line up with TRBD1. The sample taken for sequencing was memory T cells sorted from blood. The CDR3 loop reads CASSSPDRQETQYF. DNA for the CDR3: TGTGCCAGCAGTTCGCCGGACAGGCAAGAGACCCAGTACTTC.